Below are 21 T cell receptor beta chains sequenced from a single sample in a study of cytotoxic CD8 clonotypes in ibrutinib-treated CLL. Assay used: immunoSEQ multiplex PCR; TCRdb lists only in-frame clones, some missing. Of about 300,000 clones listed, roughly four fifths are singletons. This specimen consisted of PBMCs, obtained at disease progression, from a patient treated with ibrutinib. The receptor source for this set is a human donor with chronic lymphocytic leukemia.

The V call is TRBV10-1, the J call TRBJ2-5; tentatively, D is TRBD1 or TRBD2 (6 bases each). V was cut by 3 bases and J by 1 base, with 15 bases left in between. This CDR3 has 16 amino acids. Germline V gene data show CDR1 as WNHNN and CDR2 as SYGVQD (reference sequence). The CDR3 DNA follows: TGCGCCAGCAGTGACGGGGGCAGAACGCGCCAAGAGACCCAGTACTTC. Protein sequence: CASSDGGRTRQETQYF.

The V and J genes are TRBV7-3 and TRBJ2-7; possible D gene TRBD2, 6 bases. The V gene lost 4 bases and the J gene lost 0 bases, with 19 bases spanning the gap. This CDR3 has 17 amino acids. CDR1 and CDR2 from the germline V gene are SGHTA and FQGTGA. The CDR3 loop reads CASSSSFGGLSSYEQYF. CDR3 in DNA: TGTGCCAGCAGCTCCTCTTTCGGGGGACTGAGCTCCTACGAGCAGTACTTC.

The chain carries TRBV5-8 and TRBJ2-7; 9 nucleotides agree with TRBD1. Unmatched junction bases numbered 13, after V lost 3 bases and J lost 3 bases. The CDR3 runs to 17 residues. CDR1 and CDR2 (germline): SGHTS, YDEGEE. CDR3 sequence reads: CASSSSKPGQGFYEQYF. CDR3 bases: TGTGCCAGCAGCTCATCCAAACCGGGACAGGGCTTCTACGAGCAGTACTTC.

The chain employs TRBV5-1 and TRBJ1-1, with D hard to call. The CDR3 totals 12 residues. Germline CDR1 SGHRS, CDR2 YFSETQ. Trimming pared 4 bases from V and 5 bases from J, leaving 9 bases between. CDR3 amino acids: CASSKTPTEAFF. DNA for the CDR3: TGCGCCAGCAGCAAGACACCGACTGAAGCTTTCTTT.

This rearrangement joins TRBV6-5 to TRBJ2-5; maybe TRBD1 (6 bases). Trimming cost V 5 bases and J 3 bases, with 16 bases left between them. The CDR3 consists of 15 residues. CDR1 and CDR2 (germline): MNHEY, SVGAGI. The CDR3 loop reads CASSPRQDYKETQYF. CDR3 nucleotides: TGTGCCAGCAGTCCCCGACAGGATTACAAAGAGACCCAGTACTTC.

This sequence joins TRBV5-6 and TRBJ2-2; 10 positions match TRBD2. CDR1 is SGHDT, CDR2 YYEEEE, per germline. The CDR3 consists of 15 residues. The ends lost 4 bases at V and 5 bases at J; junction bases unmatched: 5. Here the CDR3 DNA reads TGTGCCAGCAGCGGACTAGCGGAACTAACCGGGGAGCTGTTTTTT. It encodes CASSGLAELTGELFF.

The chain employs TRBV11-3 and TRBJ2-2; D gene unclear. The length of the CDR3 is 14 residues. Germline V gene data show CDR1 as SGHNT and CDR2 as YENEEA. The V and J ends lost 3 bases and 4 bases respectively, with 9 bases between them. Here the CDR3 DNA reads TGTGCCAGCAGCTTCACATGGGGCACCGGGGAGCTGTTTTTT. It is translated as CASSFTWGTGELFF.

The V and J genes are TRBV5-1 and TRBJ2-2, with D perhaps assigned TRBD1 or TRBD2 (5 bases each). Germline CDR1 and CDR2: SGHRS and YFSETQ. Trimming shortened V by 4 bases and J by 0 bases, and 19 bases separated the two germline ends. This CDR3 has 18 residues. Here the CDR3 reads CASSPLGAGTANTGELFF. The CDR3 nucleotides are TGCGCCAGCAGCCCCCTTGGGGCGGGTACCGCGAACACCGGGGAGCTGTTTTTT.

The chain couples TRBV6-1 to TRBJ2-7; 10 bases are shared with TRBD1. The CDR3 spans 14 residues. After removal of 8 bases from V and 2 bases from J, the junction contained 6 bases not matched to a gene. Germline CDR1 MNHNS, CDR2 SASEGT. This CDR3 reads CASGRTGGTYEQYF. DNA of the CDR3: TGTGCCAGCGGAAGGACAGGGGGAACCTACGAGCAGTACTTC.

The J gene is TRBJ2-1, the V gene TRBV4-3, with 9 bases lining up with TRBD1. V gave up 3 bases and J gave up 9 bases; unmatched junction bases: 15. CDR1 is LGHNA, CDR2 YSLEER, per germline. The CDR3 extends over 17 amino acids. The CDR3 reads CASSHSTGGHLQSEQFF. DNA of the CDR3: TGCGCCAGCAGCCATAGTACAGGGGGCCACCTACAATCTGAGCAGTTCTTC.

The rearrangement uses TRBV27 and TRBJ2-7; 11 bases line up with TRBD1. Germline V gives CDR1 MNHEY, CDR2 SMNVEV (reference sequence). V lost 2 bases and J lost 7; bases outside the gene matches: 7. The CDR3 covers 15 residues. The CDR3 DNA sequence: TGTGCCAGCAGTTTAAGAGGACAGGGGGCGCGAGAGCAGTACTTC. As protein: CASSLRGQGAREQYF.

The rearrangement joins TRBV29-1 to TRBJ1-5, with D maybe TRBD1 (6 bases). V lost 4 bases and J lost 3, with 7 bases in between. This CDR3 contains 12 residues. Germline values: CDR1 SQVTM, CDR2 ANQGSEA. The CDR3, as DNA: TGCAGCGTTGGGGACACCAATCAGCCCCAGCATTTT. This encodes CSVGDTNQPQHF.

This chain joins TRBV4-3 and TRBJ2-7, with 7 bases fitting TRBD2. CDR1 and CDR2 from the germline V gene are LGHNA and YSLEER. V shed 1 base, J shed 0 bases, and the junction held 6 bases outside the gene matches. The length of the CDR3 is 16 residues. The DNA for the CDR3 is TGCGCCAGCAGCCAAGGCCTAGCGGCCCGCTCCTACGAGCAGTACTTC. Translating it yields CASSQGLAARSYEQYF.

This clone was observed a handful of times. The chain combines TRBV4-1 with TRBJ1-6; 9 bases agree with TRBD1. This CDR3 is 14 amino acids long. Germline CDR1 reads MGHRA; CDR2 reads YSYEKL. The ends lost 3 bases at V and 7 bases at J; junction bases unmatched: 1. In DNA form, the CDR3 reads TGCGCCAGCAGCCACGGGACAGGGAATTCACCCCTCCACTTT. Its translation is CASSHGTGNSPLHF.

V and J are TRBV10-1 and TRBJ2-7; the D is unclear. Trimming removed 4 bases from V and 1 base from J, with 5 bases in between. CDR3 length equals 12 residues. Looked up from germline, CDR1 is WNHNN and CDR2 is SYGVQD (reference sequence). This CDR3 reads CASSARSYEQYF. In DNA form, the CDR3 reads TGCGCCAGCAGTGCCAGGTCCTACGAGCAGTACTTC.

This clone was recorded only once. The V gene is TRBV9, the J gene TRBJ2-1; 11 nucleotides line up with TRBD2. The CDR3 runs to 16 residues. Germline V gene sequence: CDR1 SGDLS, CDR2 YYNGEE. After removal of 3 bases from V and 9 bases from J, the junction contained 11 bases not matched to a gene. The CDR3 DNA is TGTGCCAGCAGCGCCAGACTACTAGCGGGGGACCGTGAGCAGTTCTTC. It yields the protein CASSARLLAGDREQFF.

In its sample, this clone was seen a few times. This chain uses TRBV5-4 with TRBJ1-2; D ambiguous. Trimming cost V 7 bases and J 0 bases, with 16 bases left between them. Germline V gives CDR1 SGHNT, CDR2 YYREEE (reference sequence). This CDR3 has 15 amino acids. Here the CDR3 DNA reads TGTGCCAGCGCCCCCGGGCCAGCCACTAACTATGGCTACACCTTC. Protein sequence: CASAPGPATNYGYTF. Filled out from reference TRBV5-4 and TRBJ1-2, the complete variable domain reads ETGVTQSPTHLIKTRGQQVTLRCSSQSGHNTVSWYQQALGQGPQFIFQYYREEENGRGNFPPRFSGLQFPNYSSELNVNALELDDSALYLCASAPGPATNYGYTFGSGTRLTVV.

The chain combines TRBV5-8 with TRBJ2-1; 7 nucleotides line up with TRBD2. This CDR3 is built from 14 residues. Germline V lookup: CDR1 SGHTS, CDR2 YDEGEE. V was clipped by 5 bases and J by 4 bases; unmatched bases: 6. DNA of the CDR3: TGTGCCAGCAGGAGCGGGAACAAATACAATGAGCAGTTCTTC. The encoded protein is CASRSGNKYNEQFF.

The CDR3 reads CASSAFARDLDYGYTF. The CDR3 nucleotides are TGCGCCAGCAGCGCCTTTGCCAGGGATCTCGACTATGGCTACACCTTC. The V gene is TRBV5-1, the J gene TRBJ1-2; possible D gene TRBD1, 5 bases. Germline V gives CDR1 SGHRS, CDR2 YFSETQ. The CDR3 sequence is 16 residues long. Trimming removed 4 bases from V and 3 bases from J, with 19 bases in between.

A few counts support this clone. The CDR3 nucleotides are TGTGCCAGTAGTACCACTGGAGGGGCCGAGCAGTACTTC. Amino acid sequence: CASSTTGGAEQYF. The rearrangement joins TRBV19 to TRBJ2-7; perhaps TRBD2 as D (6 bases). The CDR3 has 13 residues. The V gene's germline CDR1 is LNHDA and CDR2 SQIVND (reference sequence). V lost 4 bases to trimming and J lost 6 bases, with 13 bases between them.

This chain links TRBV4-3 with TRBJ2-3, with TRBD2 matching 10 bases. The CDR3 consists of 16 residues. Germline CDR1 reads LGHNA; CDR2 reads YSLEER. V was pared by 0 bases and J by 3 bases, with 3 bases of the junction left unmatched. The CDR3: CASSQDTSGITDTQYF. In DNA form, the CDR3 reads TGCGCCAGCAGCCAAGATACTAGCGGGATTACAGATACGCAGTATTTT.